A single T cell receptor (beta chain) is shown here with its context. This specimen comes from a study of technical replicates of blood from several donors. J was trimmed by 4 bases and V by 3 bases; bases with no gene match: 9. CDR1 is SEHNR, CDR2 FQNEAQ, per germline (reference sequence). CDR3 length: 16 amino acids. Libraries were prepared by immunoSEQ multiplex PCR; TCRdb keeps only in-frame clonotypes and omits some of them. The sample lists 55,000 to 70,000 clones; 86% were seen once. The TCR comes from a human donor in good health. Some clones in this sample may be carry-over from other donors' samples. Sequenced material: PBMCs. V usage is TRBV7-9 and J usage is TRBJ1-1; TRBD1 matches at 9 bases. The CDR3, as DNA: TGTGCCAGCAGCTTCAGCCGGGACAGGGAGGGCACTGAAGCTTTCTTT. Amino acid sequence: CASSFSRDREGTEAFF.